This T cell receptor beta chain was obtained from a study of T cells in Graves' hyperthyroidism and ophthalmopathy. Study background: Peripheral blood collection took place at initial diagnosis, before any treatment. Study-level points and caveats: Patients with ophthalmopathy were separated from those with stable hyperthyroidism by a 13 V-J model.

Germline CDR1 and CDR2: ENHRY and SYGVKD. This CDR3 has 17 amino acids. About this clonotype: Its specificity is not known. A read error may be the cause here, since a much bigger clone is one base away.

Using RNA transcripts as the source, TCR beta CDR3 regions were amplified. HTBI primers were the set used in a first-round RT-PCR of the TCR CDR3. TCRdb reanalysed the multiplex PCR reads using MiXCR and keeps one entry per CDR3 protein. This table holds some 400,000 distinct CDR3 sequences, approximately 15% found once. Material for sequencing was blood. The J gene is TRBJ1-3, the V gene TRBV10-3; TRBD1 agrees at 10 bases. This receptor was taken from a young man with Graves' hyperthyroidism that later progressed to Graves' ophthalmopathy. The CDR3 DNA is TGTGCCATCAGTCTCACTCCCGACAGGGGGCCTGGAAACACCATGTATTTT. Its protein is CAISLTPDRGPGNTMYF.